Below, 30 T cell receptor beta chains from the same sample are listed, as sequenced in a study of T cells after yellow fever vaccination. TCRdb called the 5' RACE reads again in MiXCR, with one record for every CDR3 protein. The repertoire has approximately 580,000 distinct CDR3 sequences, roughly a sixth of them found once; the top ten carry approximately 15%. The sample consisted of PBMCs, taken 4 to 6 days after the first yellow fever vaccination. The origin of the receptors is a man younger than 35 who received the YFV17D yellow fever vaccine.

V is TRBV15 and J is TRBJ2-1; TRBD2 agrees at 7 bases. The germline V gene has CDR1 LNHNV and CDR2 YYDKDF (reference sequence). J gave up 7 bases and V 0 bases, and 0 bases lay outside the gene matches. This CDR3 region has 13 residues. The CDR3 loop is CATSRDGGNEQFF. The CDR3 DNA reads as TGTGCCACCAGCAGAGACGGGGGGAATGAGCAGTTCTTC.

This clonotype was picked up many times. The rearrangement joins TRBV5-1 to TRBJ2-4, with 7 bases fitting TRBD1. Per germline, CDR1 SGHRS and CDR2 YFSETQ. The CDR3 spans 13 residues. J lost 6 bases, V lost 0 bases, and 0 bases had no gene match. CDR3 DNA sequence: TGCGCCAGCAGCTTGGGACAGGGAAACATTCAGTACTTC. It is translated as CASSLGQGNIQYF.

V and J are TRBV5-1 and TRBJ2-6, with 7 bases aligning to TRBD1. Germline CDR1 and CDR2: SGHRS and YFSETQ. After removal of 2 bases from V and 2 bases from J, the junction contained 4 bases not matched to a gene. CDR3 size: 16 residues. The CDR3 region is CASSLRQGPGANVLTF. The CDR3 bases are TGCGCCAGCAGCTTACGACAGGGACCTGGGGCCAACGTCCTGACTTTC.

The chain joins TRBV6-5 to TRBJ1-3; D gene unclear. This CDR3 comprises 16 residues. The ends were cut back, 2 bases at V and 0 bases at J, with 11 bases in the middle. CDR1 is MNHEY, CDR2 SVGAGI, per germline. CDR3 sequence reads: CASSYKSGYSGNTIYF. The CDR3 DNA reads as TGTGCCAGCAGTTACAAGTCGGGATACTCTGGAAACACCATATATTTT.

This clonotype was seen more than once but under ten times. The gene calls are TRBV5-1 and TRBJ1-1; 7 bases fit TRBD1. Germline V gene sequence: CDR1 SGHRS, CDR2 YFSETQ. This CDR3 is 14 amino acids long. J was trimmed by 6 bases and V by 4 bases; bases with no gene match: 9. The CDR3 here is CASSPTAGQSEAFF. The CDR3, as DNA: TGCGCCAGCAGCCCGACGGCGGGACAGTCTGAAGCTTTCTTT. The whole variable domain, remainder taken from reference TRBV5-1 and TRBJ1-1, is KAGVTQTPRYLIKTRGQQVTLSCSPISGHRSVSWYQQTPGQGLQFLFEYFSETQRNKGNFPGRFSGRQFSNSRSEMNVSTLELGDSALYLCASSPTAGQSEAFFGQGTRLTVV.

This clonotype has only a few counts. This chain connects TRBV10-3 to TRBJ2-7, with D unresolved. The CDR3 is made up of 13 amino acids. Trimming cost V 5 bases and J 3 bases, with 11 bases left between them. CDR1 is ENHRY and CDR2 is SYGVKD in the germline V gene. The CDR3 nucleotides read TGTGCCATCAGTAAAACTAAAAGCTACGAGCAGTACGTC. Translation: CAISKTKSYEQYV.

The table lists this clonotype with many counts. The J gene is TRBJ2-3, the V gene TRBV5-1; TRBD1 matches 8 bases. CDR1 is SGHRS and CDR2 is YFSETQ in the germline V gene. The V and J ends lost 4 bases and 6 bases, in that order; junction bases with no gene match: 4. CDR3 length equals 13 residues. CDR3 bases: TGCGCCAGCAGCCCGGACAGGGCGGATACGCAGTATTTT. Translation: CASSPDRADTQYF.

The V call is TRBV6-2 or TRBV6-3, the J call TRBJ2-7, with D tentatively TRBD1 (5 bases). The CDR3 spans 15 residues. The V and J ends lost 0 bases and 5 bases respectively, with 14 bases between them. Germline lookup yields CDR1 MNHEY and CDR2 SVGEGT. CDR3 region: CASSYSVGVGDEQYV. CDR3 coding DNA: TGTGCCAGCAGTTACTCGGTAGGGGTTGGGGACGAGCAGTACGTC.

The chain couples TRBV4-2 to TRBJ2-5, with D possibly TRBD1 on 6 matching bases. From germline, CDR1 is LGHNA and CDR2 YNFKEQ. The CDR3 sequence is 15 residues long. Deletions cut 0 bases from V and 6 bases from J, with 14 bases between. The CDR3 loop is CASSQEPSQGKTQYF. DNA of the CDR3: TGTGCCAGCAGCCAAGAACCATCCCAGGGGAAGACCCAGTACTTC.

This clonotype turned up a few times. The J gene is TRBJ2-5, the V gene TRBV29-1; TRBD1 matches at 9 bases. The CDR3 runs 15 residues. CDR1 and CDR2 from the germline V gene are SQVTM and ANQGSEA. The junction had 9 bases not matched to a gene; V was cut back by 4 bases and J by 3 bases. DNA of the CDR3: TGCAGCGTTGTTCGGACAGGGGACGGCGAAGAGACCCAGTACTTC. Amino acid sequence: CSVVRTGDGEETQYF.

A word on this clonotype: A much larger clone differs by one base, so this may be a read error. This chain links TRBV7-9 with TRBJ2-3; D not resolved. The CDR3 runs to 12 residues. Per germline, CDR1 SEHNR and CDR2 FQNEAQ (reference sequence). The CDR3 DNA is TGTGCCAGCAGCTCGGATCAGGATACGCTGTATTTT. Its protein product is CASSSDQDTLYF.

The gene calls are TRBV7-9 and TRBJ1-5, with D possibly being TRBD1 (5 bases). Germline V lookup: CDR1 SEHNR, CDR2 FQNEAQ (reference sequence). This CDR3 contains 14 residues. V dropped 1 base and J dropped 3 bases, with 7 bases sitting between them. The CDR3 sequence: CASSLEGVNQPQHF. The CDR3 region has the DNA TGTGCCAGCAGCTTAGAAGGGGTCAATCAGCCCCAGCATTTT.

This chain links TRBV2 with TRBJ1-1, with TRBD1 matching over 7 bases. V dropped 1 base and J dropped 6; count of bases not matched to a gene: 11. The CDR3 runs 16 residues. In germline, CDR1 is SNHLY, CDR2 FYNNEI. The CDR3 DNA sequence: TGTGCCAGCAGTGAAGGGGCGACAGGGAGGTTTGCTGAAGCTTTCTTT. Encoded protein: CASSEGATGRFAEAFF.

This clonotype appeared a few times. This chain connects TRBV24-1 to TRBJ1-6; unclear D gene. V shed 3 bases and J shed 10 bases, with 15 bases lying between them. The CDR3 has 15 residues. The germline gives CDR1 KGHDR, CDR2 SFDVKD. DNA for the CDR3: TGTGCCACCAGTGATCGAGGACCGGTCGACTCACCCCTCCACTTT. Translated: CATSDRGPVDSPLHF.

This clonotype appeared a few times. The genes are TRBV2 and TRBJ2-5, with TRBD1 matching 8 bases. The length of the CDR3 is 14 residues. The V gene end was trimmed by 6 bases and the J gene end by 4 bases; junction bases not matched to a gene: 7. Germline V gene data show CDR1 as SNHLY and CDR2 as FYNNEI. The CDR3: CASSLNRGSETQYF. The CDR3 region has the DNA TGTGCCAGCAGCCTAAACAGGGGGTCAGAGACCCAGTACTTC. The full variable domain, with the rest looked up from reference TRBV2 and TRBJ2-5, is EPEVTQTPSHQVTQMGQEVILRCVPISNHLYFYWYRQILGQKVEFLVSFYNNEISEKSEIFDDQFSVERPDGSNFTLKIRSTKLEDSAMYFCASSLNRGSETQYFGPGTRLLVL.

The chain recombines TRBV5-1 with TRBJ2-7, with D maybe TRBD2 (7 bases). Trimming stripped 0 bases from V and 5 bases from J, with 12 bases between. Per germline, CDR1 SGHRS and CDR2 YFSETQ. The CDR3 loop spans 14 amino acids. Here the CDR3 reads CASSLVGGLDEQYF. The CDR3 DNA follows: TGCGCCAGCAGCTTGGTGGGGGGGCTTGACGAGCAGTACTTC.

This clonotype was seen a few times. V is TRBV7-9 and J is TRBJ1-3; D remains ambiguous. CDR3 length equals 15 residues. The V gene's germline CDR1 is SEHNR and CDR2 FQNEAQ (reference sequence). V was cut by 1 base and J by 0 bases, with 7 bases left in between. In DNA, the CDR3 is TGTGCCAGCAGCTTAGGCAGCAGCTCTGGAAACACCATATATTTT. Protein sequence: CASSLGSSSGNTIYF.

This clonotype has just a few counts. The J gene is TRBJ1-1, the V gene TRBV13; perhaps TRBD1 as D (6 bases). The CDR3 covers 13 residues. Deletions cut 5 bases from V and 7 bases from J, with 14 bases between. The germline CDR1 and CDR2 sequences are PRHDT and FYEKMQ (reference sequence). The chain's CDR3 is CASSLPGVGEAFF. The CDR3 DNA is TGTGCCAGCAGCCTCCCAGGGGTTGGTGAAGCTTTCTTT.

The chain joins TRBV20-1 to TRBJ2-7; D gene uncertain. This CDR3 has 13 residues. In germline, CDR1 is DFQATT, CDR2 SNEGSKA (reference sequence). Trimming left V 7 bases short and J 4 bases short, with 17 bases between. The CDR3 DNA sequence: TGCAGTGGTCGAGGCAGGAGTGCGTACGAGCAGTACGTC. This sequence encodes CSGRGRSAYEQYV.

This chain connects TRBV30 to TRBJ2-1, with D maybe TRBD1 (5 bases). V shed 3 bases and J shed 9 bases, with 15 bases lying between them. Germline CDR1 and CDR2: GTSNPN and SVGIG (reference sequence). CDR3 length equals 13 residues. The CDR3 loop is CAWRGAAAAEQFF. DNA for the CDR3: TGTGCCTGGAGAGGGGCCGCCGCGGCTGAGCAGTTCTTC.

This clonotype was recorded a few times. V gene TRBV29-1 combines with J gene TRBJ2-2, with 8 bases that match TRBD1. This CDR3 is 15 amino acids long. With 1 base clipped from V and 3 bases from J, the junction kept 4 bases outside the gene matches. The germline gives CDR1 SQVTM, CDR2 ANQGSEA. In nucleotides, the CDR3 is TGCAGCGTTGAAGTCAGGGGGCCCTACACCGGGGAGCTGTTTTTT. Its translation: CSVEVRGPYTGELFF.

This chain connects TRBV20-1 to TRBJ1-6; D is possibly TRBD1 (6 bases). Trimming left V 6 bases short and J 7 bases short, with 22 bases between. Germline-derived CDR1 and CDR2 are DFQATT and SNEGSKA (reference sequence). This CDR3 spans 16 amino acids. The CDR3 DNA is TGCAGTGCGACGGGACCGGGGGCGCCGAAAAATTCACCCCTCCACTTT. Amino acid sequence: CSATGPGAPKNSPLHF.

This clonotype was recorded a few times. V gene TRBV7-8 combines with J gene TRBJ2-1; D gene unclear. Germline-derived CDR1 and CDR2 are SGHVS and FQNEAQ. The CDR3 is 14 residues long. V lost 2 bases and J lost 6, with 11 bases in between. CDR3 DNA sequence: TGTGCCAGCAGCTTAAAGGCAAGTTTCAATGAGCAGTTCTTC. As protein: CASSLKASFNEQFF.

The V and J genes are TRBV3-1 and TRBJ2-7; weak D call: TRBD1 (6 bases). Germline CDR1 reads LGHDT; CDR2 reads YNNKEL (reference sequence). CDR3 length: 15 amino acids. V shed 3 bases and J shed 2 bases, with 14 bases lying between them. CDR3 region: CASSHNFRTAYEQYF. The CDR3 DNA sequence: TGTGCCAGCAGCCATAACTTCAGGACAGCCTACGAGCAGTACTTC.

This clonotype turned up a few times. The chain is built from TRBV20-1 and TRBJ1-1; a possible D gene is TRBD1 (5 bases). The CDR3 is made up of 12 amino acids. The germline V gene encodes CDR1 DFQATT and CDR2 SNEGSKA (reference sequence). V was cut by 4 bases and J by 13 bases, with 19 bases left in between. The CDR3 loop reads CSAISDKLFGFF. In DNA, the CDR3 is TGCAGTGCTATTTCGGACAAATTGTTTGGTTTCTTT.

This clonotype was counted between two and nine times. The chain uses TRBV6-5 and TRBJ2-3; D is unclear. Germline CDR1 and CDR2: MNHEY and SVGAGI. CDR3 length equals 13 residues. Trimming stripped 4 bases from V and 10 bases from J, with 15 bases between. The CDR3 DNA sequence: TGTGCCAGCAGTTTCGAGGCCGGAAGGGCGCAGTATTTT. Translating gives CASSFEAGRAQYF.

This clonotype came up a few times. J is TRBJ2-7 and V is TRBV18, with TRBD2 as a possible D gene (6 bases). V was cut by 0 bases and J by 2 bases, with 14 bases left in between. This CDR3 contains 16 residues. In germline, CDR1 is KGHSH, CDR2 LQKENI. CDR3 loop: CASSPPGTGSTYEQYF. The CDR3 nucleotides are TGTGCCAGCTCACCACCGGGCACCGGGAGCACCTACGAGCAGTACTTC.

The sample holds many counts of this clonotype. V and J are TRBV7-2 and TRBJ1-6; D is unclear. The V and J ends lost 5 bases and 6 bases respectively, with 5 bases between them. Per germline, CDR1 SGHTA and CDR2 FQGNSA. The CDR3 contains 12 residues. CDR3 sequence (DNA): TGTGCCAGCAGCCCAACTAATTCACCCCTCCACTTT. Its translation is CASSPTNSPLHF.

The chain uses TRBV4-3 and TRBJ2-3, with 12 bases fitting TRBD1. Germline CDR1 is LGHNA and CDR2 is YSLEER. The CDR3 extends over 18 amino acids. V lost 1 base, J lost 7 bases, and 12 bases stayed unmatched. The CDR3: CASSQVAGQGAPPYTQYF. The CDR3 DNA follows: TGCGCCAGCAGCCAAGTCGCGGGACAGGGGGCGCCCCCATATACGCAGTATTTT.

This clonotype occurred many times. This chain uses TRBV7-9 with TRBJ1-2; no definite D call. Trimming took off 5 bases at V and 4 bases at J, with 11 bases between the two ends. The germline CDR1 and CDR2 sequences are SEHNR and FQNEAQ (reference sequence). This CDR3 contains 13 residues. Here the CDR3 reads CASSQTGGYGYTF. The CDR3 DNA reads TGTGCCAGCAGCCAGACCGGCGGCTATGGCTACACCTTC.